The present TCR beta chain was sequenced within a study of Ad26.COV2.S vaccination and SARS-CoV-2 variants. Described treatment: around 19 received Ad26.COV2.S at low or high dose, single or two shots; roughly five received placebo; per-sample allocation not given. It was on day 63 after the first vaccine or placebo injection that samples were taken. The method was immunoSEQ multiplex PCR; TCRdb's version includes in-frame clones alone and lacks a portion of them. The table has 300,000 to 350,000 clones, just over 85% seen once. Per the germline V gene, CDR1 is SGHTA and CDR2 is FQGNSA. CDR3 length equals 17 residues. After removal of 5 bases from V and 3 bases from J, the junction contained 13 bases not matched to a gene.

The TCR originated in a person aged 18-65 years who received the Ad26.COV2.S COVID-19 vaccine or a placebo. The sample in question was peripheral blood, obtained in a trial of Ad26.COV2.S vaccine versus placebo. This chain connects TRBV7-2 to TRBJ2-3, with 8 positions matching TRBD1. The CDR3 here is CASSPRRRQGATDTQYF. CDR3 in DNA: TGTGCCAGCAGCCCTCGCCGAAGGCAGGGGGCTACAGATACGCAGTATTTT.